Following are 22 T cell receptor beta chains from one sample sequenced in a study of T-cell memory formation after mild COVID-19. Using its own MiXCR run on the 5' RACE reads, TCRdb lists one record per CDR3 protein. The data contain fewer than 550,000 distinct CDR3 sequences, 20% of them singletons. Sequencing was performed on PBMCs or a T cell subset sorted from them (not recorded which). The receptors were sampled from an adult woman who had mild COVID-19 (a few samples of this study predate the infection). Cell type and time point are not known.

The chain carries TRBV5-1 and TRBJ2-5, with 9 positions matching TRBD2. The germline V gene encodes CDR1 SGHRS and CDR2 YFSETQ. The V gene end was trimmed by 0 bases and the J gene end by 5 bases; junction bases not matched to a gene: 5. This CDR3 has 15 amino acids. The CDR3: CASSLVGLAAETQYF. The CDR3, as DNA: TGCGCCAGCAGCTTGGTGGGACTAGCCGCGGAGACCCAGTACTTC.

This clonotype was picked up a small number of times. Here the CDR3 DNA reads TGCAGCGTTGCTGGGGTGGAGGGTAGCGGTGCCTACGAGCAGTACTTC. Its translation: CSVAGVEGSGAYEQYF. The chain has TRBV29-1 and TRBJ2-7, with D maybe TRBD2 (6 bases). Trimming left V 4 bases short and J 2 bases short, with 21 bases between. Germline V gene sequence: CDR1 SQVTM, CDR2 ANQGSEA. The CDR3 covers 16 residues.

This clonotype has a handful of counts. The genes are TRBV6-5 and TRBJ2-7; the D gene is possibly TRBD2 (5 bases). This CDR3 spans 11 amino acids. From germline, CDR1 is MNHEY and CDR2 SVGAGI. The V gene lost 2 bases and the J gene lost 6 bases, with 5 bases spanning the gap. DNA for the CDR3: TGTGCCAGCAGTTACGAGGGCGAGCAGTACTTC. Translating it yields CASSYEGEQYF.

The V gene is TRBV11-2, the J gene TRBJ1-1; 9 bases line up with TRBD1. CDR1 is SGHAT and CDR2 is FQNNGV in the germline V gene. There are 13 residues in the CDR3. The J segment lost 10 bases and the V segment lost 5 bases, leaving 8 bases of the junction unmatched. The chain's CDR3 is CASSRLGGQGAFF. For the CDR3, the DNA is TGTGCCAGCAGCCGTCTCGGGGGACAGGGAGCTTTCTTT.

This chain connects TRBV5-4 to TRBJ2-1; TRBD2 matches 8 bases. CDR3 length: 16 amino acids. Per the germline V gene, CDR1 is SGHNT and CDR2 is YYREEE (reference sequence). J lost 6 bases, V lost 3 bases, and 11 bases had no gene match. The CDR3 region is CASSSGASGGINEQFF. The CDR3 DNA is TGTGCCAGCAGCTCTGGGGCGAGCGGGGGAATCAATGAGCAGTTCTTC.

This clonotype occurred a few times. The chain has TRBV7-6 and TRBJ2-7, with TRBD1 matching over 8 bases. The V gene end was trimmed by 6 bases and the J gene end by 3 bases; junction bases not matched to a gene: 4. The CDR3 totals 13 residues. Germline CDR1 is SGHVS and CDR2 is FNYEAQ. CDR3 sequence reads: CASRDGQGYEQYF. DNA of the CDR3: TGTGCCAGCAGAGATGGACAGGGCTACGAGCAGTACTTC.

This clonotype was observed a handful of times. CDR3 in DNA: TGTGCCATCAGTGAGTCAGGAGGGATGAGCAATCAGCCCCAGCATTTT. Translated: CAISESGGMSNQPQHF. This rearrangement joins TRBV10-3 to TRBJ1-5; D unresolved. The germline V gene encodes CDR1 ENHRY and CDR2 SYGVKD. The germline V and J ends were trimmed by 0 bases and 1 base, with 10 bases remaining between them. The CDR3 loop spans 16 amino acids.

This clonotype was recorded a few times. The CDR3 DNA follows: TGTGCCAGTACCCCGACAGGGGAAGAGACCCAGTACTTC. It translates to CASTPTGEETQYF. The V and J genes are TRBV19 and TRBJ2-5; TRBD1 aligns across 8 bases. The CDR3 totals 13 residues. CDR1 is LNHDA, CDR2 SQIVND, per germline (reference sequence). V dropped 7 bases and J dropped 3; count of bases not matched to a gene: 4.

This clonotype was picked up a small number of times. The gene calls are TRBV7-2 and TRBJ1-3; a possible D gene is TRBD1 (5 bases). CDR1 is SGHTA and CDR2 is FQGNSA in the germline V gene. V was cut by 1 base and J by 8 bases, with 18 bases left in between. This CDR3 region has 16 residues. CDR3 sequence reads: CASSLGGGILTDTIYF. The CDR3 DNA follows: TGTGCCAGCAGCTTAGGGGGGGGAATACTCACCGACACCATATATTTT.

The chain employs TRBV6-5 and TRBJ2-2; TRBD2 matches 8 bases. Germline CDR1 MNHEY, CDR2 SVGAGI. V shed 5 bases and J 4 bases; nucleotides not matched to a gene: 6. The CDR3 length is 15 residues. This CDR3 reads CASSATSGATGELFF. In DNA, the CDR3 is TGTGCCAGCAGTGCTACTAGCGGAGCCACCGGGGAGCTGTTTTTT.

The chain is built from TRBV15 and TRBJ2-5; D possibly corresponds to TRBD1 (5 bases). CDR1 LNHNV and CDR2 YYDKDF come from the germline V gene (reference sequence). Trimming removed 5 bases at V and 4 bases at J, with 8 bases between. CDR3 size: 12 residues. The CDR3 nucleotides read TGTGCCACCAGCCCGCAGGGAGAGACCCAGTACTTC. Protein product: CATSPQGETQYF. Together with reference TRBV15 and TRBJ2-5, the CDR3 gives the full variable domain: DAMVIQNPRYQVTQFGKPVTLSCSQTLNHNVMYWYQQKSSQAPKLLFHYYDKDFNNEADTPDNFQSRRPNTSFCFLDIRSPGLGDTAMYLCATSPQGETQYFGPGTRLLVL.

This clonotype turned up a few times. The chain recombines TRBV10-3 with TRBJ2-3, with a weak D call TRBD1 (5 bases). V lost 7 bases, J lost 2 bases, and 10 bases lay in between. The CDR3 length is 13 residues. CDR1 ENHRY and CDR2 SYGVKD come from the germline V gene. CDR3 DNA sequence: TGTGCCATCACCCCGGACAACACAGATACGCAGTATTTT. Residues: CAITPDNTDTQYF.

V usage is TRBV12-3 or TRBV12-4 and J usage is TRBJ1-2; no definite D call. Between the trimmed V and J ends, which lost 6 bases and 8 bases, there was a span of 16 bases. The CDR3 has 13 residues. CDR3 sequence reads: CASSSHATWGYTF. In nucleotides, the CDR3 is TGTGCCAGCAGCTCCCACGCGACATGGGGCTACACCTTC.

This clonotype was recorded once. This chain links TRBV5-1 with TRBJ2-2, with D possibly being TRBD1 (6 bases). The CDR3 has 15 amino acids. Trimming cost V 6 bases and J 0 bases, with 12 bases left between them. CDR1 is SGHRS and CDR2 is YFSETQ in the germline V gene. The CDR3, as DNA: TGCGCCAGCACCATCGGACAGACGAACACCGGGGAGCTGTTTTTT. Amino acid sequence: CASTIGQTNTGELFF.

This clonotype was recorded a few times. The V gene is TRBV7-8, the J gene TRBJ1-1; D gene ambiguous. Germline assignment: CDR1 SGHVS and CDR2 FQNEAQ. V was cut by 6 bases and J by 2 bases, with 22 bases left in between. There are 17 residues in the CDR3. CDR3 in DNA: TGTGCCAGCAGGTTCCGGGGAAAGGGTCGTGATAACACTGAAGCTTTCTTT. Translated: CASRFRGKGRDNTEAFF. The full variable domain, in which reference TRBV7-8 and TRBJ1-1 provide the parts outside the CDR3, is GAGVSQSPRYKVAKRGQDVALRCDPISGHVSLFWYQQALGQGPEFLTYFQNEAQLDKSGLPSDRFFAERPEGSVSTLKIQRTQQEDSAVYLCASRFRGKGRDNTEAFFGQGTRLTVV.

The V and J genes are TRBV12-3 or TRBV12-4 and TRBJ2-5, with a possible D match to TRBD2 (5 bases). The CDR3 extends over 14 amino acids. Trimming took off 3 bases at V and 0 bases at J, with 8 bases between the two ends. The CDR3 sequence: CASSLWRDQETQYF. As DNA, the CDR3 is TGTGCCAGCAGTTTGTGGCGGGACCAAGAGACCCAGTACTTC.

This clonotype was recorded many times. The chain recombines TRBV7-6 with TRBJ2-3; 12 bases map to TRBD1. Germline lookup yields CDR1 SGHVS and CDR2 FNYEAQ. This CDR3 has 17 residues. J was trimmed by 4 bases and V by 0 bases; bases with no gene match: 5. The CDR3 region is CASSLALGTGGSDTQYF. CDR3 nucleotide sequence: TGTGCCAGCAGCTTAGCGCTTGGGACAGGGGGCTCAGATACGCAGTATTTT.

The genes are TRBV27 and TRBJ1-6, with D perhaps matching TRBD1 (5 bases). V lost 2 bases to trimming and J lost 7 bases, with 12 bases between them. CDR1 and CDR2 from the germline V gene are MNHEY and SMNVEV (reference sequence). This CDR3 contains 15 residues. The CDR3 nucleotides are TGTGCCAGCAGTTTAGATCAGGGAACAAATTCACCCCTCCACTTT. It specifies CASSLDQGTNSPLHF.

This clonotype was detected a few times. The chain recombines TRBV7-9 with TRBJ2-7, with 12 bases that match TRBD1. This CDR3 is 15 amino acids long. V lost 5 bases to trimming and J lost 7 bases; unmatched junction nucleotides: 9. In germline, CDR1 is SEHNR, CDR2 FQNEAQ (reference sequence). CDR3 nucleotides: TGTGCCAGCAGCCCCGGGACAGGGGGCATGAGGGAGCAGTACTTC. It yields the protein CASSPGTGGMREQYF.

This clonotype showed up just a few times. This chain uses TRBV30 with TRBJ2-6; D is uncertain. The CDR3 has 13 amino acids. Trimming cost V 3 bases and J 0 bases, with 3 bases left between them. CDR1 is GTSNPN and CDR2 is SVGIG in the germline V gene (reference sequence). CDR3 sequence reads: CAWRSSGANVLTF. The CDR3 DNA sequence: TGTGCCTGGAGGAGCTCTGGGGCCAACGTCCTGACTTTC.

V gene TRBV12-3 or TRBV12-4 combines with J gene TRBJ2-3, with 8 bases that match TRBD1. The CDR3 sequence is 15 residues long. V gave up 3 bases and J gave up 5 bases; unmatched junction bases: 7. The chain's CDR3 is CASSFPLDRGDTQYF. The DNA of the CDR3 is TGTGCCAGCAGTTTCCCACTCGACAGGGGAGATACGCAGTATTTT.

This clonotype has only a few counts. The rearrangement links TRBV24-1 to TRBJ2-7, with TRBD1 matching over 9 bases. After removal of 3 bases from V and 6 bases from J, the junction contained 5 bases not matched to a gene. The CDR3 is 14 residues long. Germline values: CDR1 KGHDR, CDR2 SFDVKD. CDR3 amino acids: CATSDPDRGREQYF. The CDR3 coding sequence is TGTGCCACCAGTGATCCGGACAGGGGTCGCGAGCAGTACTTC.